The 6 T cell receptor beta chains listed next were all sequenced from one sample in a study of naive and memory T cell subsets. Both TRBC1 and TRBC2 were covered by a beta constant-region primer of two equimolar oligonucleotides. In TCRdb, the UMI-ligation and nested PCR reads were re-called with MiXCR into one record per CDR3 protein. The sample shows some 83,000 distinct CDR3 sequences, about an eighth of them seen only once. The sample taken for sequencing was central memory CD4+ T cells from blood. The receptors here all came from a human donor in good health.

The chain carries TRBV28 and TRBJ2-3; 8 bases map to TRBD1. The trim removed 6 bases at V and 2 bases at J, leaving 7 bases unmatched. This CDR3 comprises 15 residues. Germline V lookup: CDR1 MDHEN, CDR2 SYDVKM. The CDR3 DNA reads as TGTGCCAGCAGCTACAGGGGGTTGAACACAGATACGCAGTATTTT. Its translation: CASSYRGLNTDTQYF.

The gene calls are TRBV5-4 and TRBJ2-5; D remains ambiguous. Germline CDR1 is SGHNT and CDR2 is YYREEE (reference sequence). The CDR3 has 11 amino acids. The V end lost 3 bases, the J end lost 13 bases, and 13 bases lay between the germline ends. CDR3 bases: TGTGCCAGCAGCTCTCAAAAGGCCCGGTACTTC. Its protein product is CASSSQKARYF.

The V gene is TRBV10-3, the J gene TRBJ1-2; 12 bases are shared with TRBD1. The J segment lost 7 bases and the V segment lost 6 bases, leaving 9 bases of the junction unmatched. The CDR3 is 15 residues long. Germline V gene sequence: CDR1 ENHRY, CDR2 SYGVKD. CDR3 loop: CAISTPGTGGSGYTF. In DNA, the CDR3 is TGTGCCATCAGCACTCCCGGGACAGGGGGCTCTGGCTACACCTTC.

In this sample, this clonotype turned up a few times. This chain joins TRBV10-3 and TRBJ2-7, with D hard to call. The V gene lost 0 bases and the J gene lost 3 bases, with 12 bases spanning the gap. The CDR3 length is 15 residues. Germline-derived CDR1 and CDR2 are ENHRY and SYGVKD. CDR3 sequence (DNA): TGTGCCATCAGTGAGTCTAAGGCCACTAACTACGAGCAGTACTTC. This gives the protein CAISESKATNYEQYF.

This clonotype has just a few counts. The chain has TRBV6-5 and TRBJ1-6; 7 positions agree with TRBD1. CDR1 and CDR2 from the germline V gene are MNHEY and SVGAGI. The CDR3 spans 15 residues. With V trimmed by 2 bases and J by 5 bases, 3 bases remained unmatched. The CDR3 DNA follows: TGTGCCAGCAGTTACGGGACAGCAAATAATTCACCCCTCCACTTT. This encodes CASSYGTANNSPLHF.

The CDR3 is CASGLPGPKAQYF. Here the CDR3 DNA reads TGTGCTAGTGGTTTACCGGGACCCAAGGCCCAGTACTTC. The chain uses TRBV12-5 and TRBJ2-5; D possibly matches TRBD1 or TRBD2 (5 bases each). The CDR3 totals 13 residues. CDR1 is LGHNT and CDR2 is FRNRAP in the germline V gene. Trimming stripped 3 bases from V and 9 bases from J, with 14 bases between.